The next 32 T cell receptor beta chains were all read from a single sample in a study of blood T cell repertoires in COVID-19. The repertoire was sequenced with immunoSEQ multiplex PCR; TCRdb's copy has only in-frame clones and lacks some. Of a few hundred thousand clones listed, over 85% are singletons. Sequenced material: PBMCs or T cells enriched from blood (not recorded which). These receptors were taken from a woman in her twenties or thirties who had recovered from COVID-19.

This sequence joins TRBV18 and TRBJ2-1; TRBD2 aligns across 15 bases. CDR3 length: 18 amino acids. The germline V gene encodes CDR1 KGHSH and CDR2 LQKENI. Losses at the gene ends were 1 base for V and 6 bases for J; bases not matched to a gene: 7. The CDR3 spells CASSPRTSGRVRRNEQFF. The CDR3, as DNA: TGTGCCAGCTCACCACGGACTAGCGGGAGGGTTAGGCGCAATGAGCAGTTCTTC.

The CDR3 DNA is TGCGCCAGCAGCTTGGAGGACAGGGGCTACGAGCAGTACTTC. Its protein product is CASSLEDRGYEQYF. The V and J genes are TRBV5-1 and TRBJ2-7, with TRBD1 matching over 9 bases. V trimming: 0 bases; J trimming: 3 bases; junction bases outside the gene matches: 1. The CDR3 spans 14 residues. Germline CDR1 and CDR2: SGHRS and YFSETQ.

This clone showed up just once. This chain links TRBV4-3 with TRBJ2-7, with D tentatively TRBD1 (6 bases). V lost 1 base and J 2 bases, leaving 15 bases between the germline ends. This CDR3 region has 16 residues. The germline gives CDR1 LGHNA, CDR2 YSLEER. CDR3 sequence: CASSQGRGAGAYEQYF. CDR3 coding DNA: TGCGCCAGCAGCCAAGGCCGAGGGGCAGGGGCCTACGAGCAGTACTTC.

The chain joins TRBV6-5 to TRBJ2-1; D is perhaps TRBD1 (6 bases). V was cut by 2 bases and J by 8 bases, with 10 bases left in between. CDR1 and CDR2 from the germline V gene are MNHEY and SVGAGI. The CDR3 is made up of 13 amino acids. The CDR3 spells CASSYNRAHEQFF. The DNA of the CDR3 is TGTGCCAGCAGTTACAACAGGGCCCATGAGCAGTTCTTC.

V is TRBV10-1 and J is TRBJ1-1; tentative D call: TRBD1 (6 bases). Germline assignment: CDR1 WNHNN and CDR2 SYGVQD (reference sequence). The CDR3 covers 13 residues. Between the trimmed V and J ends, which lost 3 bases and 10 bases, there was a span of 15 bases. Here the CDR3 reads CASSDHTQGIAFF. The DNA for the CDR3 is TGCGCCAGCAGTGACCATACTCAGGGGATAGCTTTCTTT.

The chain has TRBV14 and TRBJ2-3; a weak D match, TRBD1 (6 bases). V was cut by 4 bases and J by 1 base, with 9 bases left in between. Germline V gives CDR1 SGHDN, CDR2 FVKESK. The CDR3 runs to 14 residues. CDR3 DNA: TGTGCCAGCAGCCGGAGGACAGGCACAGATACGCAGTATTTT. Protein sequence: CASSRRTGTDTQYF.

This chain joins TRBV10-1 and TRBJ1-1, with D perhaps matching TRBD1 (6 bases). The CDR3 is made up of 16 amino acids. Germline CDR1 is WNHNN and CDR2 is SYGVQD (reference sequence). Trimming removed 4 bases at V and 0 bases at J, with 15 bases between. The CDR3 sequence is CASSVMAGDMNTEAFF. In DNA, the CDR3 is TGCGCCAGCAGTGTTATGGCAGGGGACATGAACACTGAAGCTTTCTTT.

The V gene is TRBV6-2 or TRBV6-3, the J gene TRBJ1-1, with a weak D call TRBD1 (5 bases). This CDR3 is built from 16 residues. The ends were cut back, 5 bases at V and 4 bases at J, with 20 bases in the middle. Germline CDR1 reads MNHEY; CDR2 reads SVGEGT. CDR3 residues: CASSRPRGRSGTEAFF. As DNA, the CDR3 is TGTGCCAGCAGTCGGCCCCGGGGGAGGAGTGGCACTGAAGCTTTCTTT.

This clone was counted once. J is TRBJ2-7 and V is TRBV19; maybe TRBD2 (7 bases). The V end was cut by 9 bases, the J end by 6 bases, with 15 bases between. Germline assignment: CDR1 LNHDA and CDR2 SQIVND (reference sequence). The CDR3 has 12 amino acids. CDR3 in DNA: TGTGCCAGCACGGGGGGCAGAGGCGAGCAGTACTTC. Residues: CASTGGRGEQYF.

The rearrangement uses TRBV6-5 and TRBJ2-4; D possibly corresponds to TRBD1 (6 bases). Trimming cost V 0 bases and J 6 bases, with 15 bases left between them. Per germline, CDR1 MNHEY and CDR2 SVGAGI. The CDR3 is 16 amino acids. CDR3: CASSYSGGSAGNIQYF. The CDR3 DNA is TGTGCCAGCAGTTACTCTGGGGGCTCGGCTGGAAACATTCAGTACTTC.

The chain combines TRBV20-1 with TRBJ2-5, with 10 positions matching TRBD2. The germline V gene encodes CDR1 DFQATT and CDR2 SNEGSKA (reference sequence). V lost 3 bases and J lost 4; bases outside the gene matches: 11. The CDR3 is made up of 16 amino acids. CDR3 sequence (DNA): TGCAGTGCTAGTAGGTCTAGCGGGAGAGTTATAGAGACCCAGTACTTC. Translated, it gives CSASRSSGRVIETQYF.

The chain couples TRBV2 to TRBJ1-1; maybe TRBD1 (5 bases). The CDR3 consists of 17 residues. Germline V gives CDR1 SNHLY, CDR2 FYNNEI. The V and J ends lost 5 bases and 1 base respectively, with 20 bases between them. In DNA form, the CDR3 reads TGTGCCAGCAGTTCCGAATTAGGGGTCGCCTCGAACACTGAAGCTTTCTTT. Amino acids: CASSSELGVASNTEAFF.

The chain has TRBV4-3 and TRBJ2-1; D unresolved. V lost 1 base and J lost 6, with 19 bases in between. The CDR3 is made up of 17 amino acids. Per germline, CDR1 LGHNA and CDR2 YSLEER. CDR3 region: CASSQGVAGIVLNEQFF. Written as DNA, the CDR3 is TGCGCCAGCAGCCAAGGAGTTGCAGGTATAGTCCTCAATGAGCAGTTCTTC.

This chain uses TRBV5-5 with TRBJ1-2; 10 positions agree with TRBD1. Germline values: CDR1 SGHKS, CDR2 YYEKEE (reference sequence). After removal of 2 bases from V and 0 bases from J, the junction contained 7 bases not matched to a gene. The CDR3 runs to 17 residues. CDR3 DNA: TGTGCCAGCAGCTTACGACAGGGGGCCGGAGCTAACTATGGCTACACCTTC. It is translated as CASSLRQGAGANYGYTF.

The CDR3 region is CASSPWGQGDGYTF. The CDR3, as DNA: TGCGCCAGCAGCCCATGGGGACAGGGGGATGGCTACACCTTC. V is TRBV4-1 and J is TRBJ1-2; 11 bases line up with TRBD1. Germline trimming cut 4 bases from V and 6 bases from J; bases unmatched to any gene: 4. CDR1 and CDR2 from the germline V gene are MGHRA and YSYEKL. The CDR3 loop spans 14 amino acids.

The chain recombines TRBV3-1 (or the pseudogene TRBV3-2) with TRBJ2-5; maybe TRBD2 (5 bases). V gave up 0 bases and J gave up 5 bases, with 13 bases separating them. Germline V gives CDR1 LGHDT, CDR2 YNNKEL (reference sequence). The CDR3 runs 15 residues. The CDR3 coding sequence is TGTGCCAGCAGCCAAGATCCGGCTACGGGGGAGACCCAGTACTTC. This gives the protein CASSQDPATGETQYF.

V gene TRBV7-9 combines with J gene TRBJ2-7, with 14 bases lining up with TRBD2. This CDR3 is built from 16 residues. CDR1 SEHNR and CDR2 FQNEAQ come from the germline V gene (reference sequence). Germline trimming cut 5 bases from V and 5 bases from J; bases unmatched to any gene: 8. The CDR3 sequence: CASSRLQTSGRDEQYF. CDR3 nucleotide sequence: TGTGCCAGCAGCCGCCTCCAGACTAGCGGGAGGGACGAGCAGTACTTC.

The J gene is TRBJ1-1, the V gene TRBV7-9; D unresolved. V lost 5 bases and J lost 0, with 13 bases in between. CDR1 and CDR2 from the germline V gene are SEHNR and FQNEAQ (reference sequence). This CDR3 region has 15 residues. CDR3 sequence: CASSKTIDVNTEAFF. The CDR3, as DNA: TGTGCCAGCAGCAAGACTATTGACGTGAACACTGAAGCTTTCTTT.

This clone was seen more than once but under ten times. The chain joins TRBV18 to TRBJ1-3, with a weak D call TRBD1 (5 bases). The V and J ends lost 2 bases and 4 bases respectively, with 12 bases between them. Looked up from germline, CDR1 is KGHSH and CDR2 is LQKENI. The CDR3 loop spans 15 amino acids. The chain's CDR3 is CASSPIREAGNTIYF. In nucleotides, the CDR3 is TGTGCCAGCTCACCAATCAGGGAAGCAGGAAACACCATATATTTT.

The chain links TRBV5-4 to TRBJ2-1; tentative D call: TRBD2 (7 bases). The germline V gene has CDR1 SGHNT and CDR2 YYREEE (reference sequence). The CDR3 is 16 residues long. V was cut by 4 bases and J by 8 bases, with 22 bases left in between. The CDR3: CASSQGRLAKLDEQFF. CDR3 bases: TGTGCCAGCAGCCAGGGGCGACTAGCTAAGTTGGATGAGCAGTTCTTC.

In nucleotides, the CDR3 is TGTGCCAGTAGTCTCCGACAGGGGCTCTCCTACGAGCAGTACTTC. Residues: CASSLRQGLSYEQYF. The gene calls are TRBV19 and TRBJ2-7; 8 bases match TRBD1. The CDR3 has 15 residues. The V gene end was trimmed by 5 bases and the J gene end by 0 bases; junction bases not matched to a gene: 6. The germline gives CDR1 LNHDA, CDR2 SQIVND (reference sequence).

This clone was detected once. The V and J genes are TRBV7-9 and TRBJ2-5; a possible D gene is TRBD2 (5 bases). V was shortened by 5 bases and J by 2 bases, with 18 bases between the two germline ends. The CDR3 is made up of 16 amino acids. Germline CDR1 reads SEHNR; CDR2 reads FQNEAQ (reference sequence). The CDR3 protein is CASSPRGRGWQETQYF. The CDR3 DNA follows: TGTGCCAGCAGCCCCCGAGGACGGGGTTGGCAAGAGACCCAGTACTTC.

This clone came up a few times. The V gene is TRBV7-2, the J gene TRBJ1-5; D is perhaps TRBD1 (5 bases). Germline CDR1 and CDR2: SGHTA and FQGNSA. This CDR3 comprises 14 residues. The V end was cut by 5 bases, the J end by 6 bases, with 14 bases between. The DNA of the CDR3 is TGTGCCAGCAGCAAGGGGTGGAGATCTCAGCCCCAGCATTTT. It encodes CASSKGWRSQPQHF.

The chain carries TRBV19 and TRBJ2-3, with D possibly being TRBD2 (6 bases). V was clipped by 5 bases and J by 3 bases, with 9 bases between them. Germline assignment: CDR1 LNHDA and CDR2 SQIVND (reference sequence). The CDR3 runs to 13 residues. The CDR3 DNA reads TGTGCCAGTAGTTGGGGAGGTACAGATACGCAGTATTTT. It codes for CASSWGGTDTQYF.

The sample holds a few counts of this clone. CDR3 loop: CAWSGGENQPQHF. CDR3 nucleotides: TGTGCCTGGAGTGGCGGGGAAAATCAGCCCCAGCATTTT. J is TRBJ1-5 and V is TRBV30; D ambiguous. Trimming took 1 base from V and 4 from J, leaving 8 bases between them. Per the germline V gene, CDR1 is GTSNPN and CDR2 is SVGIG (reference sequence). The CDR3 has 13 residues.

The rearrangement links TRBV5-4 to TRBJ2-2; 8 positions match TRBD2. CDR1 SGHNT and CDR2 YYREEE come from the germline V gene (reference sequence). The junction had 3 bases not matched to a gene; V was cut back by 5 bases and J by 6 bases. The CDR3 is 13 amino acids. The CDR3 DNA reads TGTGCCAGCAGTCGGGGACTAGCCGGGGAGCTGTTTTTT. Amino acid sequence: CASSRGLAGELFF.

In regard to this clone: The same CDR3 also results from other DNA sequences found in this sample. This CDR3 reads CASSSQNQPQHF. In nucleotides, the CDR3 is TGTGCCAGCAGCTCTCAGAATCAGCCCCAGCATTTT. The chain has TRBV7-2 and TRBJ1-5; D ambiguous. Trimming shortened V by 4 bases and J by 4 bases, and 5 bases separated the two germline ends. The CDR3 totals 12 residues. CDR1 and CDR2 (germline): SGHTA, FQGNSA. The full variable domain, its missing parts supplied by reference TRBV7-2 and TRBJ1-5, is GAGVSQSPSNKVTEKGKDVELRCDPISGHTALYWYRQSLGQGLEFLIYFQGNSAPDKSGLPSDRFSAERTGGSVSTLTIQRTQQEDSAVYLCASSSQNQPQHFGDGTRLSIL.

This chain joins TRBV3-1 (or the pseudogene TRBV3-2) and TRBJ2-3, with D tentatively TRBD1 (5 bases). This CDR3 has 13 residues. V lost 3 bases and J lost 7, with 11 bases in between. From germline, CDR1 is LGHDT and CDR2 YNNKEL (reference sequence). The CDR3, as DNA: TGTGCCAGCAGCCAGGCGACAGCGAATACGCAGTATTTT. Translated: CASSQATANTQYF.

The rearrangement uses TRBV19 and TRBJ1-5; 7 bases line up with TRBD1. Germline CDR1 and CDR2: LNHDA and SQIVND (reference sequence). Trimming cost V 2 bases and J 5 bases; bases outside gene matches: 6. The CDR3 is made up of 15 amino acids. The CDR3: CASSIYRGWDQPQHF. Here the CDR3 DNA reads TGTGCCAGTAGTATATACAGGGGATGGGATCAGCCCCAGCATTTT.

The J gene is TRBJ2-1, the V gene TRBV20-1; D not resolved. The CDR3 spans 11 residues. Trimming removed 1 base at V and 5 bases at J, with 3 bases between. Germline CDR1 reads DFQATT; CDR2 reads SNEGSKA (reference sequence). The DNA of the CDR3 is TGCAGTGCTAGAGGCGACAATGAGCAGTTCTTC. It yields the protein CSARGDNEQFF.

The V and J genes are TRBV4-3 and TRBJ2-2, with D perhaps matching TRBD2 (5 bases). The CDR3 is 19 amino acids. V was shortened by 1 base and J by 2 bases, with 20 bases between the two germline ends. The germline V gene encodes CDR1 LGHNA and CDR2 YSLEER. As DNA, the CDR3 is TGCGCCAGCAGCCAAGTATTTAGCAAGAGGGAGTCAAACACCGGGGAGCTGTTTTTT. Its protein is CASSQVFSKRESNTGELFF.

This chain joins TRBV2 and TRBJ2-7; D gene ambiguous. This CDR3 has 11 amino acids. Between the trimmed V and J ends, which lost 7 bases and 3 bases, there was a span of 7 bases. In germline, CDR1 is SNHLY, CDR2 FYNNEI. CDR3 in amino acids: CASILYYEQYF. CDR3 DNA sequence: TGTGCCAGCATTTTATACTACGAGCAGTACTTC.